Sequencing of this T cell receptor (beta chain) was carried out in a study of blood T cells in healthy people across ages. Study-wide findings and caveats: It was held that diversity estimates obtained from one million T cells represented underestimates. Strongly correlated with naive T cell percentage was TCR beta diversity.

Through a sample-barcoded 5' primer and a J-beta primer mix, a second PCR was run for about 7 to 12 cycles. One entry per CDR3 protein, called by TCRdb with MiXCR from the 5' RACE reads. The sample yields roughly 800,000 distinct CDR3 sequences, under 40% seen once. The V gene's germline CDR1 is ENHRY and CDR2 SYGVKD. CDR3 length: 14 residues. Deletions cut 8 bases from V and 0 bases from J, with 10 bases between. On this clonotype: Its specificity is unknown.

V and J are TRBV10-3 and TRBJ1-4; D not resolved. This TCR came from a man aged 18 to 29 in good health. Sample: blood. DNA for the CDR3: TGTGCCATCGGCTCGGCGGCAACTAATGAAAAACTGTTTTTT. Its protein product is CAIGSAATNEKLFF.